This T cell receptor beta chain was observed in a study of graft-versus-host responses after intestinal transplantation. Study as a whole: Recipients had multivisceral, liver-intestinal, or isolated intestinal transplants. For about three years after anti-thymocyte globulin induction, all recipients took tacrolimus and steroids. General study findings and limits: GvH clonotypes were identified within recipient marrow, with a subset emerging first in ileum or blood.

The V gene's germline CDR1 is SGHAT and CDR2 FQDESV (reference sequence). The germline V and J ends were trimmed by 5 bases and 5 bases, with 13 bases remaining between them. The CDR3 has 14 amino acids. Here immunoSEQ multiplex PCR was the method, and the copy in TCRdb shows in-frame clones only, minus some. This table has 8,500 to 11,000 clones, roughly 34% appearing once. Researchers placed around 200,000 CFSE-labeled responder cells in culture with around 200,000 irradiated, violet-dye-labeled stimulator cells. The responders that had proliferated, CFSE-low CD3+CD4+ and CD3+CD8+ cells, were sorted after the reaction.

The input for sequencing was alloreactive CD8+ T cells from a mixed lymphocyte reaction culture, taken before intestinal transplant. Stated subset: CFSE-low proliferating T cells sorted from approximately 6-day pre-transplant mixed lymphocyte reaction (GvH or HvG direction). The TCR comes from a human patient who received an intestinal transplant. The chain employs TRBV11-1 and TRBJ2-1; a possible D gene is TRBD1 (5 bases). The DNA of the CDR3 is TGTGCCAGCAGCCTTGGTAGGGGTAACAATGAGCAGTTCTTC. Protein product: CASSLGRGNNEQFF. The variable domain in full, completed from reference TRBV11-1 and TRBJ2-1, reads EAEVAQSPRYKITEKSQAVAFWCDPISGHATLYWYRQILGQGPELLVQFQDESVVDDSQLPKDRFSAERLKGVDSTLKIQPAELGDSAMYLCASSLGRGNNEQFFGPGTRLTVL.